This TCR beta chain was found in a study of blood T cell repertoires in COVID-19. This CDR3 comprises 15 residues. CDR1 and CDR2 (germline): SGHTA, FQGNSA. V was pared by 1 base and J by 7 bases, with 9 bases of the junction left unmatched. Sequenced by immunoSEQ multiplex PCR; TCRdb stores in-frame clones only, minus some. The sample has hundreds of thousands of clones, more than 85% seen once; the top ten hold around 0.84%. The source is a man in his sixties with COVID-19, enrolled during active disease. The chain employs TRBV7-2 and TRBJ2-7, with 8 bases lining up with TRBD2. The sample was peripheral blood. The CDR3 DNA reads TGTGCCAGCAGCTTAGACGGGAGGGCCTCGGGGGAGCAGTACTTC. Amino acids: CASSLDGRASGEQYF.